This T cell receptor (beta chain) was retrieved from a study of a mutant IDH1 vaccine in newly diagnosed glioma. Study as a whole: Treated patients showed a male proportion of roughly 62%, a female proportion of about 38%, and a mean age of 40.4 years. Most had both radiotherapy and temozolomide beforehand; others had only one.

Sequenced by immunoSEQ multiplex PCR; TCRdb stores in-frame clones only, minus some. The sample has roughly 50,000 clones, approximately 78% seen once; the top ten hold around 18%. CDR1 and CDR2 from the germline V gene are SEHNR and FQNEAQ (reference sequence). Trimming took 1 base from V and 6 from J, leaving 18 bases between them. The CDR3 length is 17 residues. Regarding time point: baseline, week 1 (first vaccination visit). The treatment is: pre-vaccination baseline after standard-of-care therapy. The study enrolled donors with new WHO grade 3 or 4 IDH1-mutant, ATRX-lost astrocytomas. The origin of this receptor is a man younger than 35 with glioma. The source was PBMCs, collected from a glioma patient treated with radiotherapy, temozolomide or both. The V and J genes are TRBV7-9 and TRBJ2-2; D perhaps matches TRBD2 (6 bases). The CDR3 DNA reads as TGTGCCAGCAGCTTAGGATCCGGGACTTGGGTCCCCGGGGAGCTGTTTTTT. As protein: CASSLGSGTWVPGELFF.